What follows are 5 T cell receptor beta chains derived from one specimen sequenced in a study of T cells in localized non-small cell lung cancer (dated by TCRdb to the early 2020s). The library came from the immunoSEQ multiplex PCR assay. TCRdb obtained this table from immuneACCESS and retained in-frame rearrangements with V and J assigned. These tables miss some clones; where compared with another copy, unresolved V genes account for less than half of the shortfall, and the remainder is unexplained. The sample profile shows 23,000 or so clones; roughly 86% of them were found once. The ten top clones hold 5% to 6.5% of the sample. Sequencing used peripheral blood, obtained before any cancer treatment. These TCRs come from a male donor older than 55 with stage II squamous cell lung carcinoma.

The chain employs TRBV10-1 and TRBJ2-5; 9 bases match TRBD2. Germline V CDR1 and CDR2: WNHNN, SYGVQD (reference sequence). This CDR3 has 18 residues. V lost 2 bases to trimming and J lost 13 bases; unmatched junction nucleotides: 23. CDR3 DNA sequence: TGCGCCAGCAGTGAGGAGGTTAGCGGGGGATACCTTAAAGTAAGTCGGTACTTC. This codes for CASSEEVSGGYLKVSRYF.

This rearrangement joins TRBV11-3 to TRBJ1-1; TRBD1 might be the D (5 bases). The germline V gene has CDR1 SGHNT and CDR2 YENEEA. The CDR3 totals 12 residues. Deletions cut 6 bases from V and 8 bases from J, with 13 bases between. As DNA, the CDR3 is TGTGCCAGCAGGGGCGGGGCCCGGGAAGCTTTCTTT. Its translation: CASRGGAREAFF. The full variable domain, completed using reference TRBV11-3 and TRBJ1-1, is EAGVVQSPRYKIIEKKQPVAFWCNPISGHNTLYWYLQNLGQGPELLIRYENEEAVDDSQLPKDRFSAERLKGVDSTLKIQPAELGDSAVYLCASRGGAREAFFGQGTRLTVV.

The chain combines TRBV2 with TRBJ2-4; perhaps TRBD2 as D (6 bases). The CDR3 loop spans 13 amino acids. Germline V gene sequence: CDR1 SNHLY, CDR2 FYNNEI. Trimming took off 8 bases at V and 4 bases at J, with 12 bases between the two ends. The CDR3 loop is CASLVEGKNIQYF. Here the CDR3 DNA reads TGTGCCAGCCTCGTGGAGGGAAAAAACATTCAGTACTTC.

The chain is built from TRBV28 and TRBJ2-7; D remains ambiguous. Germline V gives CDR1 MDHEN, CDR2 SYDVKM. V shed 7 bases and J shed 2 bases, with 12 bases lying between them. This CDR3 is 13 amino acids long. For the CDR3, the DNA is TGTGCCAGCACCGCGACTGCCCCCTACGAGCAGTACTTC. Encoded protein: CASTATAPYEQYF.

The chain carries TRBV9 and TRBJ2-3, with a tentative D call TRBD2 (7 bases). V gave up 3 bases and J gave up 4 bases, with 18 bases separating them. Germline CDR1 SGDLS, CDR2 YYNGEE. The CDR3 spans 16 residues. This chain's CDR3 is CASSAGGTRIADTQYF. For the CDR3, the DNA is TGTGCCAGCAGCGCCGGGGGGACACGAATCGCAGATACGCAGTATTTT.